This paragraph reports one T cell receptor (beta chain). Its antigen is not yet known. Base qualities are not provided; no much larger clone lies one nucleotide away. For 13 days, PBMCs were stimulated with mutant 27-mer peptides together with IL21, IL7, IL15 and IL2, and afterward were restimulated with peptide-pulsed autologous B cells. Live IFNgamma-secreting T cells were sorted by cytokine capture on a FACS Aria2 after restimulation with peptide-pulsed B cells. Sorted cells were expanded for about 12 to 23 days at limiting dilution, approximately 3 or 10 cells per well, with irradiated allogeneic PBMCs, phytohemagglutinin and IL2. The patients provided peripheral blood samples or leukapheresis products. Antigen specificity of expanded lines was screened by IFNgamma ELISA against autologous B cells pulsed with mutant peptides. These data belong to a study of CD4 T cells in lung cancer (dated by TCRdb to between 2018 and 2021). About the investigation overall: To find responses to candidate mutation-encoded neoepitopes, the study screened blood T cells from NSCLC patients and isolated neoantigen-specific CD4+ T-cell clones and TCRs. The patients who underwent resection had lung adenocarcinoma or squamous cell carcinoma, were aged 60 to 69 when blood was donated, and were mostly former smokers. Before blood donation, patients had received treatments including platinum chemotherapy, and some received nivolumab or pembrolizumab. TCRB deep sequencing tracked the frequency of neoantigen-specific clonotypes in tumor resections, non-adjacent lung and cultured T-cell products. Results and caveats for the whole study, not just this receptor: IFNgamma-sorted cells included nonspecific IFNgamma producers of unknown purity, so expanded lines ranged from monoclonal to oligoclonal. Rather than memory responses to the cancer, some blood-derived responses might reflect cross-reactivity or in vitro priming of naive T cells.

Library construction relied on the immunoSEQ multiplex PCR assay. DNA was isolated using Qiagen DNeasy or QIAamp micro DNA kits, and TCRB was sequenced using the Adaptive Biotechnology human TCRB sequencing kit. TCRB libraries were sequenced on an Illumina MiSeq. As for the original processing: The kit provider's software was used to analyze TCRB sequence data, and Fisher's exact test was used to test clonotype templates for tumor enrichment. As stored in TCRdb, this immuneACCESS dataset retains in-frame rearrangements with V and J assigned. A fraction of the clones does not appear; measured against another copy, unresolved V genes explain less than half of the discrepancy, and the remainder lacks a known reason. V and J calls and clone size are as listed in that table; D and trimming were resolved from the DNA. This sample comprises around 500 clones, around 92% of them detected only once. Roughly 90% of the sample comes from the top ten.

Unmatched junction bases come to 10, with V trimmed by 7 bases and J by 8 bases. From the cysteine up to the phenylalanine, the CDR3 has a length of 15 residues. The DNA shown is the 45-base CDR3, in frame from base 1. For CDR1 and CDR2, the germline V gene (reference sequence) lists LNHDA and SQIVND. The source of this sequence is a woman aged 60-75 years with non-small cell lung cancer. Some clones in this sample may be carry-over from other donors' samples. This sequence uses TRBV19 and TRBJ2-1; 11 bases in the middle match TRBD2. The specimen was a CD4+ T cell line or clone grown in culture. DNA sequence: TGTGCCAGTACCTTGACTAGCGGGGTGTTAGATGAGCAGTTCTTC. Translated, this is CASTLTSGVLDEQFF.